This TCR beta chain appears in the sequencing data of a study of control samples from healthy donors and cancer patients. Libraries were prepared by immunoSEQ multiplex PCR; TCRdb keeps only in-frame clonotypes and omits some of them. The sample includes 150,000 or so clones, about 90% of them seen just once. V lost 7 bases, J lost 3 bases, and 10 bases stayed unmatched. The CDR3 is 16 residues long. Germline CDR1 and CDR2: SGHRS and YFSETQ. V and J are TRBV5-1 and TRBJ2-2; 9 bases align to TRBD2. The clonotype originates from a woman aged 45 to 65 in good health. The sequencing input was blood. CDR3 DNA: TGCGCCAGCGGAGCGGGAGGCCCCAGGGACACCGGGGAGCTGTTTTTT. This gives the protein CASGAGGPRDTGELFF.